The 32 T cell receptor beta chains below come from one sample, sequenced in a study of blood T cell repertoires in COVID-19. Some clones are missing from TCRdb's copy, which holds only in-frame ones; the method was immunoSEQ multiplex PCR. This table holds about 210,000 clones, approximately 80% found once. The sequenced material came from PBMCs or T cells enriched from blood (not recorded which). These receptors all stem from a woman aged 45-65 years with acute COVID-19.

This chain connects TRBV5-1 to TRBJ2-5; 7 bases match TRBD1. CDR1 is SGHRS and CDR2 is YFSETQ in the germline V gene. This CDR3 comprises 15 residues. With V trimmed by 0 bases and J by 4 bases, 6 bases remained unmatched. The CDR3 DNA sequence: TGCGCCAGCAGCTTGGTTAGGGGGCCGTCAGAGACCCAGTACTTC. Protein: CASSLVRGPSETQYF.

This chain joins TRBV27 and TRBJ1-4, with D uncertain. The germline CDR1 and CDR2 sequences are MNHEY and SMNVEV (reference sequence). This CDR3 comprises 15 residues. The V end lost 6 bases, the J end lost 0 bases, and 11 bases lay between the germline ends. CDR3 loop: CASRFGGSTNEKLFF. The CDR3 DNA follows: TGTGCCAGCAGGTTCGGAGGATCAACTAATGAAAAACTGTTTTTT.

The genes are TRBV6-2 or TRBV6-3 and TRBJ2-3, with 10 bases fitting TRBD2. The germline gives CDR1 MNHEY, CDR2 SVGEGT. The V and J ends lost 5 bases and 1 base, in that order; junction bases with no gene match: 3. This CDR3 region has 15 residues. CDR3: CASSTLAGRTDTQYF. The CDR3 coding sequence is TGTGCCAGCAGTACACTAGCGGGGCGCACAGATACGCAGTATTTT.

This clone came up a few times. The chain uses TRBV18 and TRBJ1-1; D is ambiguous. Trimming removed 4 bases from V and 6 bases from J, with 15 bases in between. Per germline, CDR1 KGHSH and CDR2 LQKENI. The CDR3 has 14 amino acids. CDR3 loop: CASSLYQRNAEAFF. As DNA, the CDR3 is TGTGCCAGCTCACTCTACCAAAGAAACGCTGAAGCTTTCTTT.

The rearrangement uses TRBV7-9 and TRBJ1-5, with 10 bases aligning to TRBD1. Germline-derived CDR1 and CDR2 are SEHNR and FQNEAQ (reference sequence). The CDR3 runs 15 residues. The J segment lost 3 bases and the V segment lost 5 bases, leaving 4 bases of the junction unmatched. The CDR3 region is CASSTGTGDNQPQHF. The CDR3 DNA is TGTGCCAGCAGCACGGGGACAGGGGACAATCAGCCCCAGCATTTT.

V is TRBV27 and J is TRBJ2-1; 8 nucleotides align to TRBD1. Germline-derived CDR1 and CDR2 are MNHEY and SMNVEV (reference sequence). The ends lost 7 bases at V and 0 bases at J; junction bases unmatched: 11. This CDR3 comprises 17 residues. The CDR3 region has the DNA TGTGCCAGCAACCCGGACAGGGAGGATCCCTCCTACAATGAGCAGTTCTTC. Translation: CASNPDREDPSYNEQFF.

V usage is TRBV5-1 and J usage is TRBJ1-1, with D perhaps matching TRBD1 (5 bases). From germline, CDR1 is SGHRS and CDR2 YFSETQ. The CDR3 extends over 17 amino acids. The V and J ends lost 4 bases and 4 bases respectively, with 23 bases between them. CDR3 amino acids: CASSPGALIGGGTEAFF. DNA of the CDR3: TGCGCCAGCAGCCCGGGCGCCTTAATCGGGGGAGGCACTGAAGCTTTCTTT.

The gene calls are TRBV24-1 and TRBJ2-1, with D perhaps matching TRBD1 (6 bases). Per germline, CDR1 KGHDR and CDR2 SFDVKD. V shed 8 bases and J shed 2 bases, with 9 bases lying between them. This CDR3 has 13 amino acids. CDR3 coding DNA: TGTGCCACCACGGCAGGGGCCTACAATGAGCAGTTCTTC. Protein sequence: CATTAGAYNEQFF.

The rearrangement uses TRBV15 and TRBJ2-5; D unresolved. This CDR3 region has 14 residues. In germline, CDR1 is LNHNV, CDR2 YYDKDF (reference sequence). The V end was cut by 0 bases, the J end by 5 bases, with 10 bases between. The CDR3 loop reads CATSRDPGGETQYF. CDR3 DNA: TGTGCCACCAGCAGAGATCCGGGTGGGGAGACCCAGTACTTC. Full variable domain (rest looked up from reference TRBV15 and TRBJ2-5): DAMVIQNPRYQVTQFGKPVTLSCSQTLNHNVMYWYQQKSSQAPKLLFHYYDKDFNNEADTPDNFQSRRPNTSFCFLDIRSPGLGDTAMYLCATSRDPGGETQYFGPGTRLLVL.

Points on this clone: This specimen includes other DNA sequences encoding the same CDR3. This chain joins TRBV28 and TRBJ2-1; 7 bases match TRBD2. The junction had 7 bases not matched to a gene; V was cut back by 2 bases and J by 12 bases. Germline values: CDR1 MDHEN, CDR2 SYDVKM. This CDR3 spans 13 amino acids. The CDR3 spells CASSLGGGWAQFF. CDR3 nucleotide sequence: TGTGCCAGCAGTTTAGGGGGGGGTTGGGCGCAGTTCTTC.

The chain links TRBV3-1 (or the pseudogene TRBV3-2) to TRBJ1-4, with D unresolved. V dropped 3 bases and J dropped 8 bases, with 7 bases sitting between them. The CDR3 is made up of 12 amino acids. CDR1 LGHDT and CDR2 YNNKEL come from the germline V gene (reference sequence). CDR3 nucleotides: TGTGCCAGCAGCCAGCCGGGGGAAAAACTGTTTTTT. Protein: CASSQPGEKLFF.

The chain combines TRBV7-9 with TRBJ2-2, with D hard to call. Germline V gene data show CDR1 as SEHNR and CDR2 as FQNEAQ (reference sequence). The CDR3 consists of 14 residues. With 5 bases removed from V and 3 bases from J, the gap between germline ends came to 10 bases. CDR3 sequence: CASSPLRDTGELFF. As DNA, the CDR3 is TGTGCCAGCAGCCCCCTCCGGGACACCGGGGAGCTGTTTTTT.

The chain carries TRBV19 and TRBJ2-1; TRBD2 matches 9 bases. The CDR3 consists of 14 residues. CDR1 is LNHDA, CDR2 SQIVND, per germline (reference sequence). With 7 bases clipped from V and 3 bases from J, the junction kept 4 bases outside the gene matches. In nucleotides, the CDR3 is TGTGCCAGTACTAGCGGGGCTATCTACAATGAGCAGTTCTTC. As protein: CASTSGAIYNEQFF.

The chain couples TRBV5-5 to TRBJ1-2; TRBD1 matches at 8 bases. Germline values: CDR1 SGHKS, CDR2 YYEKEE (reference sequence). This CDR3 spans 15 amino acids. With V trimmed by 0 bases and J by 6 bases, 7 bases remained unmatched. Written as DNA, the CDR3 is TGTGCCAGCAGCTTGGCGGGCAGGGGGCGCGATGGCTACACCTTC. Translated, it gives CASSLAGRGRDGYTF.

This chain joins TRBV19 and TRBJ2-1; 14 bases align to TRBD2. The CDR3 has 18 amino acids. V lost 4 bases, J lost 7 bases, and 12 bases stayed unmatched. Germline V gene lookup returns CDR1 LNHDA and CDR2 SQIVND (reference sequence). The CDR3 region is CASSTRPPGLAGVNEQFF. The CDR3 DNA is TGTGCCAGTAGTACACGCCCGCCGGGACTAGCGGGGGTGAATGAGCAGTTCTTC.

V gene TRBV28 combines with J gene TRBJ2-7, with 7 bases that match TRBD2. The V and J ends lost 5 bases and 5 bases, in that order; junction bases with no gene match: 9. In germline, CDR1 is MDHEN, CDR2 SYDVKM. CDR3 size: 14 residues. CDR3 sequence: CASSLRGVGNEQYF. The CDR3 region has the DNA TGTGCCAGCAGTCTCCGGGGGGTCGGGAACGAGCAGTACTTC.

The rearrangement links TRBV4-1 to TRBJ1-1; D ambiguous. The germline V and J ends were trimmed by 0 bases and 11 bases, with 13 bases remaining between them. The CDR3 covers 13 residues. CDR1 is MGHRA and CDR2 is YSYEKL in the germline V gene. The CDR3 loop reads CASSQELAGEAFF. The CDR3 DNA is TGCGCCAGCAGCCAAGAACTGGCCGGGGAGGCTTTCTTT.

The V call is TRBV3-1 (or the pseudogene TRBV3-2), the J call TRBJ2-3; 8 bases agree with TRBD2. Germline CDR1 reads LGHDT; CDR2 reads YNNKEL (reference sequence). V gave up 4 bases and J gave up 7 bases; unmatched junction bases: 4. The CDR3 is 13 amino acids. In nucleotides, the CDR3 is TGTGCCAGCAGCCGCCGGGAGGGGAATACGCAGTATTTT. This sequence encodes CASSRREGNTQYF.

This clone has more than one count but fewer than ten. The chain recombines TRBV29-1 with TRBJ1-5; D remains ambiguous. Germline values: CDR1 SQVTM, CDR2 ANQGSEA. Trimming pared 7 bases from V and 9 bases from J, leaving 19 bases between. The CDR3 runs to 13 residues. CDR3 sequence (DNA): TGCAGCGCTGGGCCCACTACGGAGGGGCCCCAGCATTTT. Translation gives CSAGPTTEGPQHF.

The genes are TRBV7-9 and TRBJ2-7; 9 positions match TRBD1. The V gene's germline CDR1 is SEHNR and CDR2 FQNEAQ (reference sequence). Trimming took 4 bases from V and 2 from J; bases not matched to a gene: 12. The CDR3 has 17 amino acids. The CDR3 DNA reads TGTGCCAGCAGCTCCTTACCCGGGACAGGGAATACCTACGAGCAGTACTTC. This sequence encodes CASSSLPGTGNTYEQYF.

This clone was picked up one time. The rearrangement links TRBV11-3 to TRBJ2-1, with D uncertain. Trimming removed 0 bases at V and 0 bases at J, with 12 bases between. Germline V gene sequence: CDR1 SGHNT, CDR2 YENEEA. The CDR3 loop spans 17 amino acids. The CDR3 DNA is TGTGCCAGCAGCTTAGATTCGGGTCCGAGCTCCTACAATGAGCAGTTCTTC. Translated: CASSLDSGPSSYNEQFF.

CDR3 residues: CASSLTSADTQYF. The CDR3, as DNA: TGTGCCAGCAGTTTAACTAGCGCAGATACGCAGTATTTT. V and J are TRBV12-3 or TRBV12-4 and TRBJ2-3; the match to TRBD2 covers 7 bases. J gave up 4 bases and V 2 bases, and 0 bases lay outside the gene matches. CDR3 size: 13 residues.

The chain employs TRBV2 and TRBJ1-2; D unclear. The V and J ends lost 1 base and 4 bases respectively, with 13 bases between them. Germline CDR1 and CDR2: SNHLY and FYNNEI. This CDR3 is 15 amino acids long. The DNA for the CDR3 is TGTGCCAGCAGTGAAGGGTTGGCAGATTCCTATGGCTACACCTTC. Protein product: CASSEGLADSYGYTF.

In this sample, this clone turned up once. This chain uses TRBV9 with TRBJ2-2, with a weak D call TRBD1 (6 bases). Germline V gives CDR1 SGDLS, CDR2 YYNGEE. The CDR3 loop spans 13 amino acids. Trimming pared 5 bases from V and 4 bases from J, leaving 9 bases between. CDR3 nucleotide sequence: TGTGCCAGCAGTTGGGACACCACCGGGGAGCTGTTTTTT. Translated: CASSWDTTGELFF.

The CDR3 nucleotides read TGCGCCAGCAGCCATGCGGACAGGGGGAATGGGGGGTGTTGCGAGCAGTACTTC. Protein sequence: CASSHADRGNGGCCEQYF. This chain joins TRBV23-1 and TRBJ2-7, with 10 bases aligning to TRBD1. TRBV23-1 is an open reading frame whose function is uncertain. V lost 6 bases, J lost 6 bases, and 20 bases stayed unmatched. The CDR3 is made up of 18 amino acids.

This clone was seen only once. The V and J genes are TRBV11-2 and TRBJ1-3; weak D call: TRBD1 (6 bases). The CDR3 is made up of 15 amino acids. Per germline, CDR1 SGHAT and CDR2 FQNNGV. The V gene lost 6 bases and the J gene lost 0 bases, with 12 bases spanning the gap. The CDR3 nucleotides read TGTGCCAGCAGTGTAGGACAGAGCTCTGGAAACACCATATATTTT. This translates into CASSVGQSSGNTIYF.

The rearrangement joins TRBV19 to TRBJ2-7; possible D gene TRBD1, 6 bases. The germline V gene encodes CDR1 LNHDA and CDR2 SQIVND (reference sequence). V lost 0 bases, J lost 3 bases, and 12 bases lay in between. CDR3 length: 15 residues. The CDR3 spells CASSIEGQGRYEQYF. DNA of the CDR3: TGTGCCAGTAGTATAGAGGGGCAGGGGCGCTACGAGCAGTACTTC.

The chain uses TRBV11-3 and TRBJ1-2; tentatively, D is TRBD1 (6 bases). The V gene's germline CDR1 is SGHNT and CDR2 YENEEA. This CDR3 is 15 amino acids long. V was cut by 5 bases and J by 4 bases, with 17 bases left in between. The CDR3, as DNA: TGTGCCAGCAGCAAAGGGATCGGCAGGGGCTATGGCTACACCTTC. Protein: CASSKGIGRGYGYTF.

This clone showed up many times. The chain joins TRBV2 to TRBJ2-7; the D gene is possibly TRBD2 (5 bases). CDR3 length equals 10 residues. Trimming shortened V by 10 bases and J by 3 bases, and 7 bases separated the two germline ends. Per the germline V gene, CDR1 is SNHLY and CDR2 is FYNNEI. The CDR3 region is CATGNYEQYF. CDR3 bases: TGTGCCACCGGGAACTACGAGCAGTACTTC. Variable domain in full (rest from reference TRBV2 and TRBJ2-7): EPEVTQTPSHQVTQMGQEVILRCVPISNHLYFYWYRQILGQKVEFLVSFYNNEISEKSEIFDDQFSVERPDGSNFTLKIRSTKLEDSAMYFCATGNYEQYFGPGTRLTVT.

The rearrangement joins TRBV7-8 to TRBJ2-7; D is uncertain. Germline CDR1 and CDR2: SGHVS and FQNEAQ. The CDR3 runs 14 residues. Trimming removed 1 base at V and 2 bases at J, with 9 bases between. The CDR3 DNA sequence: TGTGCCAGCAGCTTAGTTGGCACAACCTACGAGCAGTACTTC. Translated: CASSLVGTTYEQYF. Together with reference TRBV7-8 and TRBJ2-7, the CDR3 gives the full variable domain: GAGVSQSPRYKVAKRGQDVALRCDPISGHVSLFWYQQALGQGPEFLTYFQNEAQLDKSGLPSDRFFAERPEGSVSTLKIQRTQQEDSAVYLCASSLVGTTYEQYFGPGTRLTVT.

The chain couples TRBV15 to TRBJ1-5; weak D call: TRBD1 (5 bases). CDR3 length equals 16 residues. Trimming shortened V by 3 bases and J by 1 base, and 13 bases separated the two germline ends. In germline, CDR1 is LNHNV, CDR2 YYDKDF (reference sequence). CDR3 residues: CATSSAGILSNQPQHF. As DNA, the CDR3 is TGTGCCACCAGCAGCGCAGGGATTTTGAGCAATCAGCCCCAGCATTTT.

Only one count was recorded for this clone. The chain has TRBV18 and TRBJ2-5, with a weak D call TRBD1 (6 bases). Trimming took 3 bases from V and 1 from J, leaving 18 bases between them. CDR3 length: 17 amino acids. From germline, CDR1 is KGHSH and CDR2 LQKENI. The CDR3 loop is CASSPPRSDRTQETQYF. The CDR3 DNA reads TGTGCCAGCTCACCCCCTCGCTCTGACAGGACCCAAGAGACCCAGTACTTC.